Listed below are T cell receptor beta chains from one sample, sequenced in a study of human T cells and chemical hapten exposure. MiXCR, run by TCRdb on the RACE reads, gives a single entry per CDR3 protein. The sample yields 270,000 or so distinct CDR3 sequences, roughly 7.7% seen once. Sample: whole blood, taken in connection with sensitization to the hapten diphenylcyclopropenone (DPC). Receptor source: a man aged 18-30 years with alopecia areata. Some clones in this sample may be carry-over from other donors' samples. The CDR3 runs from the conserved cysteine through the conserved F or W. A D gene is named only where the DNA matches it firmly. Part of the rows lack a size; the others show once, few, many or a class for expanded clones.

j_gene	v_gene	d_gene	abundance	CDR3nt	CDR3aa
TRBJ1-1	TRBV4-1	TRBD1	-	TGCGCCAGCAGCCAAGAGAAGGTACGCAGGGGGACTGAAGCTTTCTTT	CASSQEKVRRGTEAFF
TRBJ2-3	TRBV6-6	-	-	TGTGCCAGCAGTGCCTACTCCCCCCCAGATACGCAGTATTTT	CASSAYSPPDTQYF
TRBJ2-1	TRBV7-6	TRBD1	few	TGTGCCAGCAGCAAATTGACAGGGGGCAGTGAGCAGTTCTTC	CASSKLTGGSEQFF
TRBJ1-2	TRBV29-1	-	-	TGCAGCGTTGGGAATCCAGGGGCGAAATATGGCTACACCTTC	CSVGNPGAKYGYTF
TRBJ2-7	TRBV29-1	TRBD1	-	TGCAGCGGGTCGGACAGGGGTTCGGACGAGCAGTACTTC	CSGSDRGSDEQYF
TRBJ2-3	TRBV7-2	TRBD2	-	TGTGCCAGCAGCTCCGTATTCGGGGACTACCAAGATACGCAGTATTTT	CASSSVFGDYQDTQYF
TRBJ1-2	TRBV9	-	few	TGTGCCAGCAGCGGGAGACAGACCCTCTATGGCTACACCTTC	CASSGRQTLYGYTF
TRBJ2-7	TRBV29-1	-	few	TGCAGCGTCCCGAGGGGGGGAAGCTCCTACGAGCAGTACTTC	CSVPRGGSSYEQYF
TRBJ1-5	TRBV7-6	-	many	TGTGCCAGCAGCTTTGGGGGCAATCAGCCCCAGCATTTT	CASSFGGNQPQHF
TRBJ1-4	TRBV7-9	TRBD1	few	TGTGCCAGCAGCTCCCCACAGGGGACAACTAATGAAAAACTGTTTTTT	CASSSPQGTTNEKLFF
TRBJ1-2	TRBV5-1	-	many	TGCGCCAGCAGCTTGGATGGGGGCGCCTATGGCTACACCTTC	CASSLDGGAYGYTF
TRBJ2-2	TRBV29-1	-	few	TGCAGCGCCGACGGAGACGGCCGTCTAACCGGGGAGCTGTTTTTT	CSADGDGRLTGELFF
TRBJ1-3	TRBV29-1	-	few	TGCAGCGTTGAAGATAAGCCTGGGGGCGGAAACACCATATATTTT	CSVEDKPGGGNTIYF
TRBJ1-1	TRBV27	-	-	TGTGCCAGCAGTTTATTTGGGAACACTGAAGCTTTCTTT	CASSLFGNTEAFF
TRBJ1-1	TRBV10-3	TRBD1	many	TGTGCCATCAGTGAGTCCAGGGGGCAGGGTGAAGCTTTCTTT	CAISESRGQGEAFF
TRBJ1-4	TRBV12-3/TRBV12-4	-	-	TGTGCCAGCAGAGTGGGGGCGAGTGAAAAACTGTTTTTT	CASRVGASEKLFF
TRBJ1-5	TRBV4-3	-	-	TGCGCCAGCAGCCAAGATAAAGGACCTCCTAGCAATCAGCCCCAGCATTTT	CASSQDKGPPSNQPQHF
TRBJ2-3	TRBV5-1	TRBD2	few	TGCGCCAGCAGCTTGGGGACTAGCAGACGCACAGATACGCAGTATTTT	CASSLGTSRRTDTQYF
TRBJ1-2	TRBV25-1	-	-	TGTGCCAGCAGTGACCCCCACAGGGTTGGCTATGGCTACACCTTC	CASSDPHRVGYGYTF
TRBJ2-3	TRBV29-1	TRBD2	few	TGCAGCGTTGTTGCGGGGGGGGCGAAAGATACGCAGTATTTT	CSVVAGGAKDTQYF
TRBJ2-1	TRBV6-2/TRBV6-3	TRBD2	many	TGTGCCAGCAGTTTGAAGACTAGCGCGTCTCGGGAGCAGTTCTTC	CASSLKTSASREQFF
TRBJ1-1	TRBV7-3	TRBD1	-	TGTGCCAGCAGCCCGGACAGGGGAGAAGCTTTCTTT	CASSPDRGEAFF
TRBJ1-6	TRBV2	-	few	TGTGCCAGCAGTGAGGCAGGCCTCCAGAGTTCACCCCTCCACTTT	CASSEAGLQSSPLHF
TRBJ2-3	TRBV5-4	-	few	TGTGCCAGCACCTTAACCCCAGACAGGGATACGCAGTATTTT	CASTLTPDRDTQYF
TRBJ1-1	TRBV7-2	TRBD1	few	TGTGCAACTGCGGCGGACAGGGGTAGGGATGAAGCTTTCTTT	CATAADRGRDEAFF
TRBJ2-1	TRBV29-1	-	-	TGCAGCGTTGAAGCTACGTTTGGGGGGAATGAGCAGTTCTTC	CSVEATFGGNEQFF
TRBJ2-5	TRBV5-1	TRBD1	few	TGCGCCAGCAGCTTTCTTGGACAGGCGCCAGGAGAGACCCAGTACTTC	CASSFLGQAPGETQYF
TRBJ1-3	TRBV20-1	TRBD1	-	TGCAGTGCACCGGACAGGGAATTTGGAAACACCATATATTTT	CSAPDREFGNTIYF
TRBJ2-3	TRBV29-1	TRBD1	few	TGCAGCGTTGAGGAACAGGGGGCGTCAGATACGCAGTATTTT	CSVEEQGASDTQYF
TRBJ2-1	TRBV7-2	TRBD2	-	TGTGCCAGCAGCTTAGCGCCCCCCCGACTAGCGGGGGTTAATAATGAGCAGTTCTTC	CASSLAPPRLAGVNNEQFF
TRBJ2-1	TRBV29-1	TRBD2	many	TGCAGCGTTGAGAGACTAGCGGGGGGGCACTCCTACAATGAGCAGTTCTTC	CSVERLAGGHSYNEQFF
TRBJ2-2	TRBV10-3	-	few	TGTGCCATCAGTGAGGGAGGTCCCAGGAACACCGGGGAGCTGTTTTTT	CAISEGGPRNTGELFF
TRBJ2-1	TRBV4-3	TRBD2	-	TGCGCCAGCAGCCAGGGACTAGCGTCCTACAATGAGCAGTTCTTC	CASSQGLASYNEQFF
TRBJ2-4	TRBV28	-	many	TGTGCCAGCGGGCTGGAAAACATTCAGTACTTC	CASGLENIQYF
TRBJ2-3	TRBV28	-	few	TGTGCCAGCAGTTCCGGGAGAGGGCGCCGCACAGATACGCAGTATTTT	CASSSGRGRRTDTQYF
TRBJ2-1	TRBV20-1	TRBD2	-	TGCAGTGCTAGAATAGCGGGGGGGCCCCTGGATGAGCAGTTCTTC	CSARIAGGPLDEQFF
TRBJ1-1	TRBV29-1	-	-	TGCAGCGTTGGGGAGCCGACCATGAACACTGAAGCTTTCTTT	CSVGEPTMNTEAFF
TRBJ1-4	TRBV7-6	TRBD1	-	TGTGCCAGCAGCTCCAGGACAGGACTTAATGAAAAACTGTTTTTT	CASSSRTGLNEKLFF
TRBJ2-4	TRBV4-1	TRBD1	many	TGCGCCAGCAGCCAAGTAGGGACAGGGAAAAACATTCAGTACTTC	CASSQVGTGKNIQYF
TRBJ1-6	TRBV6-2/TRBV6-3	TRBD1	-	TGTGCCAGCAGACGCCCTGGGACAGCATCCATACCCTCCATTAATTCACCCCTCCACTTT	CASRRPGTASIPSINSPLHF
TRBJ2-1	TRBV12-3/TRBV12-4	TRBD2	few	TGTGCCAGCAGTTCTAATCTAGCGGGGGTTAATGAGCAGTTCTTC	CASSSNLAGVNEQFF
TRBJ1-4	TRBV20-1	-	-	TGCAGCTTAAAGAGAGCAGGTGACGATAAACTGTTTTTT	CSLKRAGDDKLFF
TRBJ1-1	TRBV20-1	-	few	TGCAGTGCTAGACCCTCCCTTCTGACAGTAGGGATTGAAGCTTTCTTT	CSARPSLLTVGIEAFF
TRBJ1-2	TRBV7-3	-	-	TGTGCCAGCAGCACTGACGGAGCCTATGGCTACACCTTC	CASSTDGAYGYTF
TRBJ2-1	TRBV5-5	-	few	TGTGCCAGCACCACCTACCGGGGGGCGTTCTTC	CASTTYRGAFF
TRBJ2-5	TRBV7-6	-	few	TGTGCCAGCAGCTTGCAGGGGTTTCGAGAGACCCAGTACTTC	CASSLQGFRETQYF
TRBJ2-2	TRBV5-1	-	many	TGCGCCAGCAGAGACCGGGAGAACACCGGGGAGCTGTTTTTT	CASRDRENTGELFF
TRBJ2-1	TRBV6-2/TRBV6-3	TRBD2	-	TGTGCCAGCAGTGGGGGCAGCGGGGGGGCGAATGAGCAGTTCTTC	CASSGGSGGANEQFF
TRBJ2-5	TRBV7-9	-	-	TGTGCCAGCAGCCGGGTCTTGGGGGAAGAGACCCAGTACTTC	CASSRVLGEETQYF
TRBJ1-5	TRBV4-3	-	many	TGCGCCAGCAGCCAAGAGTTGGCACCCTCTCGACCCCAGCATTTT	CASSQELAPSRPQHF
TRBJ2-5	TRBV27	TRBD1	few	TGTGCCAGCCCAGCCAGGGACAGGGGTCAAGAGACCCAGTACTTC	CASPARDRGQETQYF
TRBJ2-7	TRBV4-1	TRBD2	-	TGCGCCAGCAGCCCGGATAGCGGGGGCTACGAGCAGTACTTC	CASSPDSGGYEQYF
TRBJ1-2	TRBV28	-	few	TGTGCCAGCAGTTTACCGGGGGGCGGTTCTGGCTACACCTTC	CASSLPGGGSGYTF